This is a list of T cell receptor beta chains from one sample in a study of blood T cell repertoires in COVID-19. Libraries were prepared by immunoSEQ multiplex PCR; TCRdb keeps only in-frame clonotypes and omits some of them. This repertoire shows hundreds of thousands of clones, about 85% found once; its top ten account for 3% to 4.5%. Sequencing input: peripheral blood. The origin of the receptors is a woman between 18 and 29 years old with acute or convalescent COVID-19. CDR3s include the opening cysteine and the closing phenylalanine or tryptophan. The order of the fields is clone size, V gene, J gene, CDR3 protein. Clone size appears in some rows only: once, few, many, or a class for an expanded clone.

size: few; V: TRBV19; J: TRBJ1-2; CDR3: CASSSHGTGRRVYGYTF
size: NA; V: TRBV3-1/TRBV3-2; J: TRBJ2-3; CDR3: CASSQELAGGSSDTQYF
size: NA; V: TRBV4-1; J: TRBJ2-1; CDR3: CASSHNYPRLAGGREQFF
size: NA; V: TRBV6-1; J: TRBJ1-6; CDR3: CASSDPRESYNSPLHF
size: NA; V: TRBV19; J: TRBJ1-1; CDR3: CASTDRPGGTEAFF
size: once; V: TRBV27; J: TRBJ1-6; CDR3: CASSAYRDSPLHF
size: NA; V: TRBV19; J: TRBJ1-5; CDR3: CASSISSSSNQPQHF
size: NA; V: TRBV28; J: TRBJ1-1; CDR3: CASKRTGGNTEAFF
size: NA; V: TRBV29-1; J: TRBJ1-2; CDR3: CSASDRGDGYTF
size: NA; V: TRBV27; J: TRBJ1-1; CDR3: CASSLWSGGEAFF
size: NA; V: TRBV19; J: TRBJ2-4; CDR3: CASSIAGGNIQYF
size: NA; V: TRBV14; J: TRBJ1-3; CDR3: CASSRDRGDSASGNTIYF
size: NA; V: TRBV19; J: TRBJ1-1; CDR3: CASSMIWGRDTEAFF
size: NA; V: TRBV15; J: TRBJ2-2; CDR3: CATSPKRENTGELFF
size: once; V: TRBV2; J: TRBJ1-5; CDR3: CASSTRTGLLQPQHF
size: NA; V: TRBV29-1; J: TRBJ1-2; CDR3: CSPDRDRAVVTSGYGYTF
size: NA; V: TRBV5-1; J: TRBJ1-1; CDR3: CASSLREGPYTEAFF
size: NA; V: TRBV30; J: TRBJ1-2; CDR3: CAWSVGTGNYGYTF
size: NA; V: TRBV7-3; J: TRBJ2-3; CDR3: CASSLRSGERNTQYF
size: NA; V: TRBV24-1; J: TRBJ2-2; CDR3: CATSGLHTGELFF
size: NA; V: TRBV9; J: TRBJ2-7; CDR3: CASSVGTGAYEQYF
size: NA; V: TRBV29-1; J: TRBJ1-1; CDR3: CSSLRNMNTEAFF
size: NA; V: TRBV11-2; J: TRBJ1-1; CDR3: CASSLETGIIEAFF
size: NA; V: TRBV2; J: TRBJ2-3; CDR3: CASMVAGNTDTQYF
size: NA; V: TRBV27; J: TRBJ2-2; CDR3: CASSFVGGAGELFF
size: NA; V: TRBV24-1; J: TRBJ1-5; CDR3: CATSEGDRDQPQHF
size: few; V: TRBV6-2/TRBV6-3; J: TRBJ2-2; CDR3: CASSETGYTGELFF
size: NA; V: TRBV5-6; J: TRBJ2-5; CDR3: CASSLNRGRVGTQYF
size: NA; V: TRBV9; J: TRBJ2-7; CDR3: CASSVAAGGGSYEQYF
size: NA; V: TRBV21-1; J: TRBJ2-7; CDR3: CASSKGASGAPSYEQYF
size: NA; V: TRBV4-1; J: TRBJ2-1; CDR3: CASSQARGDSYNEQFF
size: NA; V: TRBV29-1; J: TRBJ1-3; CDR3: CSGQATSGNTIYF
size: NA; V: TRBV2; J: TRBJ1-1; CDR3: CASSEQGAIGTEAFF
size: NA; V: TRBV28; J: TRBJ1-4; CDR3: CASSQGGGVDEKLFF
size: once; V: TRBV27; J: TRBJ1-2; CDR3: CASKGQGYGYTF
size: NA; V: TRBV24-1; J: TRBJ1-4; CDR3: CATSDPGQGGEKLFF
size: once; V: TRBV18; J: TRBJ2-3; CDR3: CASFPGTSTDTQYF
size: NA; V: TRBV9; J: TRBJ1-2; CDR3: CASSVGAGSGYTF
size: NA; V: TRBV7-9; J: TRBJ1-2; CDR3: CASSLRGTDYGYTF
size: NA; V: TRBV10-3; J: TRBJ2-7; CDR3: CAISASQGQGSGEQYF
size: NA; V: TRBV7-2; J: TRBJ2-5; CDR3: CASSFVPAGGTETQYF
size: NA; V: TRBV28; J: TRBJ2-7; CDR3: CASSPSTGSYEQYF
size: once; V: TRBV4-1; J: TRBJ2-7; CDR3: CASSQQTGGDEQYF
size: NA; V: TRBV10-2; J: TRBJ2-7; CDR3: CASRLAGAIEQYF
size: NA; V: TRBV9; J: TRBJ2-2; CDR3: CASSAGGAGGNTGELFF
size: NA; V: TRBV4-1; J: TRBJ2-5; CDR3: CASSQDWLAGAEETQYF
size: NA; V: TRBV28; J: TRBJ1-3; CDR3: CASSFGREGNTIYF
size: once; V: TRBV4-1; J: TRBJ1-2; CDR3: CASSQPTTGTDGYTF
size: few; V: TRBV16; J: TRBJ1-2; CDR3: CASSQSTAGGYGYTF
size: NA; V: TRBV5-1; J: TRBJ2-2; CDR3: CASSLGTATGELFF
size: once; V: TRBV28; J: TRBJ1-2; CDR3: CASSLMKGAQSYGYTF
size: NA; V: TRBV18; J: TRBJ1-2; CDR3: CASSPRTEGGYTF
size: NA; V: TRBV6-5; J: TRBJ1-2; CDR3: CASSYSGDRDYGYTF
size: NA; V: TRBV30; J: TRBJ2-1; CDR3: CAWYPGQEDNEQFF
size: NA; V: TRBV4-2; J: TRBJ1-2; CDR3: CASSQVLGGTYGYTF
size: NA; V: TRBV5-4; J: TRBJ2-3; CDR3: CASSEGQADTQYF
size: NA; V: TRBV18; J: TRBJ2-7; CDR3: CASSFGAGAYEQYF